This is a list of T cell receptor beta chains from one sample in a study of CD8 T cells in Susac syndrome. TCRdb recomputed calls from the immunoSEQ multiplex PCR reads with MiXCR, one row per CDR3 protein. This table holds approximately 180,000 distinct CDR3 sequences, about 94% found once. The sample taken for sequencing was CD4+ T cells from PBMCs. These receptors all stem from a human donor with multiple sclerosis. The CDR3 runs from the conserved cysteine through the conserved F or W. Fields, in order: J gene, clone size, V gene, D gene, CDR3 DNA, CDR3 protein. D genes are given only for firm matches. Clone sizes are given selectively: once, few, many, or a class where the clone is expanded.

>TRBJ1-2|NA|TRBV12-3/TRBV12-4|NA
TGTGCCAGCAGTTTAGGAGGGTTATATGGCTACACCTTC
CASSLGGLYGYTF
>TRBJ1-5|few|TRBV12-3/TRBV12-4|NA
TGTGCCAGCAGATCGGACACCTCTAGCAATCAGCCCCAGCATTTT
CASRSDTSSNQPQHF
>TRBJ2-1|once|TRBV6-2/TRBV6-3|NA
TGTGCCAGCAGTTACTCTAGATACAATGAGCAGTTCTTC
CASSYSRYNEQFF
>TRBJ2-1|NA|TRBV20-1|NA
TGCAGTGCTAGATGGAGCGGGCGCTACAACAATGAGCAGTTCTTC
CSARWSGRYNNEQFF
>TRBJ2-5|once|TRBV20-1|TRBD2
TGCAGTGCTAGCTTAACTAGCGGGAGGTTTGGGACCCAGTACTTC
CSASLTSGRFGTQYF
>TRBJ2-5|NA|TRBV28|TRBD1
TGTGCCAGCAGCCCCTCCCGGACAGGGGAAGAGACCCAGTACTTC
CASSPSRTGEETQYF
>TRBJ2-1|NA|TRBV5-1|TRBD1
TGCGCCAGCAGCTACGGACAGGGGAGGAATGAGCAGTTCTTC
CASSYGQGRNEQFF
>TRBJ1-1|NA|TRBV29-1|NA
TGCAGCTTTGCCCTTTCTCCAAGGAACACTGAAGCTTTCTTT
CSFALSPRNTEAFF
>TRBJ2-3|NA|TRBV9|NA
TGTGCCAGCAGCGTAGCCCAGGGGTTCTACACAGATACGCAGTATTTT
CASSVAQGFYTDTQYF
>TRBJ2-1|NA|TRBV10-3|NA
TGTGCCATCAGTGAGGGCCTCAGCTCCTACAATGAGCAGTTCTTC
CAISEGLSSYNEQFF
>TRBJ2-1|once|TRBV7-9|NA
TGTGCCAGCAGCTACTCGGGACTTGAGCAGTTCTTC
CASSYSGLEQFF
>TRBJ2-6|NA|TRBV4-3|NA
TGCGCCAGCAGCCACATAGGGGTCTCTGGGGCCAACGTCCTGACTTTC
CASSHIGVSGANVLTF
>TRBJ1-6|NA|TRBV19|TRBD1
TGTGCCAGTAGAGAACTACAGGGGTGGGGATCACCCCTCCACTTT
CASRELQGWGSPLHF
>TRBJ2-7|NA|TRBV21-1|NA
TGTGCCACCGTCAGGCAGGGGCCCTGCGAGCAGTACTTC
CATVRQGPCEQYF
>TRBJ2-4|NA|TRBV19|TRBD1
TGTGCCAGTAGTAGAGGGACAGGGACTATTCAGTACTTC
CASSRGTGTIQYF
>TRBJ2-7|NA|TRBV4-3|TRBD2
TGCGCCAGCAGCCAAGATAGTGGAATAGCGGGAGGGAGCGTCTACGAGCAGTACTTC
CASSQDSGIAGGSVYEQYF
>TRBJ2-4|NA|TRBV1|NA
TGCACCAGCACCTGGTTTAGGAACATTCAGTACTTC
CTSTWFRNIQYF
>TRBJ2-5|NA|TRBV7-8|NA
TGTGCCAGCAGCTTACATAGTCAGTTTCAAGAGACCCAGTACTTC
CASSLHSQFQETQYF
>TRBJ2-1|NA|TRBV4-3|NA
TGCGCCAGCAGCCAAGATAAAGAGCAGTTCTTC
CASSQDKEQFF
>TRBJ2-1|NA|TRBV20-1|NA
TGCAGTGCTGAACCGGTGAATGAGCAGTTCTTC
CSAEPVNEQFF
>TRBJ2-1|NA|TRBV4-3|TRBD2
TGCGCCAGCAGCCAAGAACTAGCGGCAACCTACAATGAGCAGTTCTTC
CASSQELAATYNEQFF
>TRBJ2-2|NA|TRBV6-6|NA
TGTGCCAGCACCTTGGACGGGAACACCGGGGAGCTGTTTTTT
CASTLDGNTGELFF
>TRBJ2-7|NA|TRBV7-2|TRBD2
TGTGCCAGCAGCTTAGGGCTAGCGGGGAGCGAGCAGTACTTC
CASSLGLAGSEQYF
>TRBJ2-2|NA|TRBV2|TRBD1
TGTGCCAGCAGCCCCCCGGGACAGTCGAACACCGGGGAGCTGTTTTTT
CASSPPGQSNTGELFF
>TRBJ1-5|NA|TRBV30|NA
TGTGCCTGGAGTGTTGGTAGCAATCAGCCCCAGCATTTT
CAWSVGSNQPQHF
>TRBJ1-6|few|TRBV20-1|NA
TGCAGTGCTGCCAAACAGGGCCTCTATAATTCACCCCTCCACTTT
CSAAKQGLYNSPLHF
>TRBJ2-3|NA|TRBV10-1|NA
TGCGCCAGCAGTGATGCGGGACCGGGAGATACGCAGTATTTT
CASSDAGPGDTQYF
>TRBJ1-4|NA|TRBV12-3/TRBV12-4|NA
TGTGCCAGCAGTCCCCGACGAGGGGGTGAAAAACTGTTTTTT
CASSPRRGGEKLFF
>TRBJ1-1|NA|TRBV9|NA
TGTGCCAGCGGGCGGGGACATCAGAACACTGAAGCTTTCTTT
CASGRGHQNTEAFF
>TRBJ1-6|NA|TRBV10-3|NA
TGTGCCATCAGTGGTGGCCGACGGGAGGGTAATTCACCCCTCCATTTT
CAISGGRREGNSPLHF
>TRBJ2-7|NA|TRBV15|NA
TGTGCCACCAGCAGGGCTCAGGGGTACGAGCAGTACTTC
CATSRAQGYEQYF
>TRBJ1-3|NA|TRBV2|NA
TGTGCCAGCATGGGTGATTTAAGCTCTGGAAACACCATATATTTT
CASMGDLSSGNTIYF
>TRBJ1-5|NA|TRBV12-3/TRBV12-4|NA
TGTGCCAGCCACAGGGATAGGAATCAGCCCCAGCATTTT
CASHRDRNQPQHF